This record looks at one T cell receptor beta chain sequence and its context. Its antigen remains unknown. Unique molecular identifiers were incorporated into the prepared TCRbeta library. TCRdb reanalysed the PCR reads using MiXCR and keeps one entry per CDR3 protein. The repertoire holds about 980,000 distinct CDR3 sequences, with about 29% as singletons. The CDR3 runs to 15 residues. The V segment lost 5 bases and the J segment 3 bases; nucleotides outside the gene matches: 7. CDR1 LGHNA and CDR2 YSLEER come from the germline V gene. This sample is part of a study of T-cell reconstitution after alpha-beta-depleted transplantation in children. Whole-study findings and limits: Expanded graft clones numbering several hundred reportedly gave rise to alpha-beta T cells about two months after transplant. Newly generated T cells supplied most T-cell counts and diversity one year post-transplant.

The source is a boy under two years old who had a stem cell transplant for SCID, so the T cells may come from the graft donor. Sequencing was performed on PBMCs, mostly from graft donor cells, taken 360 days after TCRalphabeta/CD19-depleted stem cell transplant. The genes are TRBV4-3 and TRBJ2-7; 10 bases match TRBD2. The CDR3 DNA reads as TGCGCCAGCAGCTCAGGACTAGCGGAGATCTACGAGCAGTACTTC. Translation: CASSSGLAEIYEQYF.